One sample yielded the 19 T cell receptor beta chains listed below, sequenced in a study of chemoradiotherapy in HPV16-positive cancers. The table came from immunoSEQ multiplex PCR; TCRdb's copy has only in-frame clones and leaves some out. This repertoire shows 950 to 1,100 clones, roughly 80% found once; its top ten account for about 4.5%. The sample in question was tumor tissue, obtained from a patient who underwent chemoradiotherapy. The receptors come from a human donor with HPV-associated anogenital cancer.

This clone was seen a few times. The V and J genes are TRBV12-5 and TRBJ2-3; TRBD1 or TRBD2 may be the D gene (6 bases each). This CDR3 spans 17 amino acids. V lost 8 bases to trimming and J lost 0 bases, with 21 bases between them. Germline V gives CDR1 LGHNT, CDR2 FRNRAP. The CDR3 region is CASPWGTGAFSTDTQYF. The CDR3 DNA follows: TGTGCTAGTCCATGGGGAACGGGGGCCTTTAGCACAGATACGCAGTATTTT.

The chain is built from TRBV7-2 and TRBJ2-3; 7 bases are a match to TRBD2. Trimming at V came to 5 bases and at J to 0 bases, leaving 5 bases not matched to a gene. CDR3 length equals 15 residues. Germline lookup yields CDR1 SGHTA and CDR2 FQGNSA. The DNA for the CDR3 is TGTGCCAGCAGCGTGACTAGCCGGAGCACAGATACGCAGTATTTT. This gives the protein CASSVTSRSTDTQYF.

This rearrangement joins TRBV15 to TRBJ1-1; D unclear. CDR1 is LNHNV, CDR2 YYDKDF, per germline (reference sequence). Trimming cost V 5 bases and J 6 bases, with 16 bases left between them. This CDR3 comprises 14 residues. The CDR3 sequence: CATSPRRGRAEAFF. The CDR3 DNA is TGTGCCACCAGCCCAAGACGAGGCCGGGCTGAAGCTTTCTTT.

The chain links TRBV6-5 to TRBJ1-2; perhaps TRBD1 as D (6 bases). V was trimmed by 5 bases and J by 4 bases, leaving 11 bases between them. The CDR3 runs to 13 residues. Germline V lookup: CDR1 MNHEY, CDR2 SVGAGI. DNA of the CDR3: TGTGCCAGCAGTCTACAGGGAGGCTATGGCTACACCTTC. Translation gives CASSLQGGYGYTF.

The rearrangement joins TRBV6-5 to TRBJ1-1; 11 nucleotides align to TRBD1. The CDR3 covers 15 residues. V gave up 6 bases and J gave up 0 bases; unmatched junction bases: 3. Germline V gene data show CDR1 as MNHEY and CDR2 as SVGAGI. CDR3 residues: CASRRTGGVNTEAFF. CDR3 bases: TGTGCCAGCAGACGGACAGGGGGCGTGAACACTGAAGCTTTCTTT.

The rearrangement links TRBV7-9 to TRBJ2-6; 7 bases fit TRBD1. Germline-derived CDR1 and CDR2 are SEHNR and FQNEAQ (reference sequence). The CDR3 spans 13 residues. The V gene end was trimmed by 1 base and the J gene end by 9 bases; junction bases not matched to a gene: 0. The CDR3 DNA is TGTGCCAGCAGCTTAGGACAGGGCAACGTCCTGACTTTC. It codes for CASSLGQGNVLTF. The variable domain in full, completed from reference TRBV7-9 and TRBJ2-6, reads DTGVSQNPRHKITKRGQNVTFRCDPISEHNRLYWYRQTLGQGPEFLTYFQNEAQLEKSRLLSDRFSAERPKGSFSTLEIQRTEQGDSAMYLCASSLGQGNVLTFGAGSRLTVL.

V usage is TRBV18 and J usage is TRBJ2-1; TRBD2 matches at 15 bases. In germline, CDR1 is KGHSH, CDR2 LQKENI. V shed 6 bases, J shed 9 bases, and the junction held 3 bases outside the gene matches. The CDR3 extends over 14 amino acids. CDR3 in amino acids: CASSPGLAGGEQFF. CDR3 DNA: TGTGCCAGCTCCCCGGGACTAGCGGGAGGTGAGCAGTTCTTC.

This clone was seen once. The rearrangement links TRBV9 to TRBJ2-1, with no clear D. The CDR3 runs 12 residues. CDR1 and CDR2 from the germline V gene are SGDLS and YYNGEE. Between the trimmed V and J ends, which lost 9 bases and 1 base, there was a span of 8 bases. The CDR3 loop is CATGDSYNEQFF. DNA for the CDR3: TGTGCCACAGGCGATTCCTACAATGAGCAGTTCTTC.

This clone was found a few times. The rearrangement links TRBV30 to TRBJ2-1, with 11 positions matching TRBD2. Germline CDR1 GTSNPN, CDR2 SVGIG (reference sequence). After removal of 3 bases from V and 7 bases from J, the junction contained 8 bases not matched to a gene. The CDR3 is 15 amino acids. The CDR3 DNA is TGTGCCTGGAGGCAACTAGCGGGAGTGGCTAATGAGCAGTTCTTC. It yields the protein CAWRQLAGVANEQFF.

The CDR3 here is CASSPDGTNTGELFF. Written as DNA, the CDR3 is TGTGCCAGCAGCCCGGACGGAACGAACACCGGGGAGCTGTTTTTT. The chain joins TRBV5-6 to TRBJ2-2; no firm D call. The germline V gene encodes CDR1 SGHDT and CDR2 YYEEEE. The CDR3 consists of 15 residues. V shed 4 bases and J shed 0 bases, with 10 bases lying between them.

V usage is TRBV6-5 and J usage is TRBJ2-1; 7 positions match TRBD2. Trimming removed 0 bases from V and 7 bases from J; junction bases left unmatched: 6. Looked up from germline, CDR1 is MNHEY and CDR2 is SVGAGI. The CDR3 loop spans 15 amino acids. The CDR3 DNA reads TGTGCCAGCAGTTACTCGATCGAGGGAGGGAATGAGCAGTTCTTC. This encodes CASSYSIEGGNEQFF.

The CDR3 region has the DNA TGTGCCAGTAGTATGGGACAGGGAAAGGGTGGGGCCGGGGAGCTGTTTTTT. As protein: CASSMGQGKGGAGELFF. V and J are TRBV19 and TRBJ2-2, with 9 nucleotides matching TRBD1. Germline CDR1 is LNHDA and CDR2 is SQIVND (reference sequence). CDR3 length: 17 amino acids. J was trimmed by 6 bases and V by 3 bases; bases with no gene match: 11.

The chain links TRBV14 to TRBJ2-7, with D unresolved. CDR1 and CDR2 (germline): SGHDN, FVKESK. This CDR3 is 12 amino acids long. The V and J ends lost 2 bases and 3 bases respectively, with 5 bases between them. The CDR3 is CASSQYLYEQYF. The CDR3 DNA is TGTGCCAGCAGCCAATATCTCTACGAGCAGTACTTC.

The V gene is TRBV11-1, the J gene TRBJ2-2, with 11 nucleotides matching TRBD2. The CDR3 totals 16 residues. Germline V lookup: CDR1 SGHAT, CDR2 FQDESV (reference sequence). Unmatched junction bases numbered 8, after V lost 6 bases and J lost 5 bases. The CDR3 here is CASRLGTSGITGELFF. CDR3 nucleotides: TGTGCCAGCAGGCTCGGGACTAGCGGTATAACCGGGGAGCTGTTTTTT.

V and J are TRBV11-3 and TRBJ2-1; 7 nucleotides align to TRBD2. This CDR3 contains 15 residues. Trimming took 6 bases from V and 8 from J; bases not matched to a gene: 13. Germline V gene data show CDR1 as SGHNT and CDR2 as YENEEA. The CDR3 region is CASSPGTTNRDEQFF. For the CDR3, the DNA is TGTGCCAGCAGTCCCGGGACTACAAATCGGGATGAGCAGTTCTTC.

This chain uses TRBV10-1 with TRBJ1-1; possible D gene TRBD1, 6 bases. The CDR3 loop spans 13 amino acids. Trimming removed 2 bases at V and 4 bases at J, with 8 bases between. Germline V lookup: CDR1 WNHNN, CDR2 SYGVQD (reference sequence). The DNA of the CDR3 is TGCGCCAGCAGTGAGACAGGGCTCACTGAAGCTTTCTTT. Translation gives CASSETGLTEAFF.

Concerning this clone itself: One end of the junction is discordant with germline, which a read error may explain. The chain recombines TRBV14 with TRBJ2-1, with D uncertain. The germline CDR1 and CDR2 sequences are SGHDN and FVKESK. The CDR3 extends over 12 amino acids. CDR3 sequence reads: CASSQDFQELFF. The DNA of the CDR3 is TGTGCCAGCAGCCAAGATTTCCAGGAGCTGTTCTTC.

The chain carries TRBV5-6 and TRBJ2-2, with D hard to call. The germline CDR1 and CDR2 sequences are SGHDT and YYEEEE. Trimming left V 3 bases short and J 6 bases short, with 6 bases between. The CDR3 has 12 amino acids. Here the CDR3 reads CASSSPPGELFF. Written as DNA, the CDR3 is TGTGCCAGCAGCTCCCCTCCCGGGGAGCTGTTTTTT.

The rearrangement uses TRBV2 and TRBJ1-5, with D unclear. The ends were cut back, 3 bases at V and 0 bases at J, with 9 bases in the middle. The CDR3 is made up of 15 amino acids. The germline V gene encodes CDR1 SNHLY and CDR2 FYNNEI. Here the CDR3 reads CASSEAGYSNQPQHF. The CDR3 coding sequence is TGTGCCAGCAGTGAGGCAGGCTATAGCAATCAGCCCCAGCATTTT. Based on the CDR3 plus reference TRBV2 and TRBJ1-5, the full variable domain is EPEVTQTPSHQVTQMGQEVILRCVPISNHLYFYWYRQILGQKVEFLVSFYNNEISEKSEIFDDQFSVERPDGSNFTLKIRSTKLEDSAMYFCASSEAGYSNQPQHFGDGTRLSIL.